This T cell receptor (beta chain) is from a study of blood T cells in healthy people across ages. Study-wide results and limits: Per million T cells, TCR beta diversity dropped about linearly as age rose.

This clonotype has just a few counts. Antigen: not known. Germline V lookup: CDR1 LGHNA, CDR2 YSLEER. The CDR3 is 14 amino acids. Trimming removed 3 bases at V and 9 bases at J, with 15 bases between. PCR was performed a second time for roughly 7 to 11 cycles using a sample-barcoded 5' primer and a J-beta primer mix. One entry per CDR3 protein results from TCRdb running MiXCR on the 5' RACE reads. There are approximately 800,000 distinct CDR3 sequences in the sample; around half occur only once, and 15% to 20% lies in the top ten. The origin of this receptor is a man older than 75 in good health. This sequence joins TRBV4-3 and TRBJ2-1, with D tentatively TRBD1 (5 bases). Sequences were obtained from blood. CDR3 in amino acids: CASSHDRSRREQFF. The CDR3 coding sequence is TGCGCCAGCAGCCACGACAGATCTAGGCGTGAGCAGTTCTTC.